This entry lists 15 T cell receptor beta chains sequenced from one sample in a study of T cell responses to AZD1222 COVID-19 vaccine. Clones were read by immunoSEQ multiplex PCR, and TCRdb kept only the in-frame ones, dropping some. The table includes tens of thousands of clones, roughly 80% detected once. The source was peripheral blood, collected on day 0 of AZD1222 vaccination. Receptor source: an adult in good health.

CDR3 coding DNA: TGTGCCAGTAGTATAGGGACTAGGGAAAGAGATACGCAGTATTTT. This codes for CASSIGTRERDTQYF. The rearrangement uses TRBV19 and TRBJ2-3; 7 bases are a match to TRBD2. The V segment lost 1 base and the J segment 5 bases; nucleotides outside the gene matches: 6. From germline, CDR1 is LNHDA and CDR2 SQIVND (reference sequence). This CDR3 has 15 amino acids.

On this clone: This CDR3 is also generated by other DNA sequences in the sample. The V and J genes are TRBV3-1 (or the pseudogene TRBV3-2) and TRBJ2-2; 8 nucleotides line up with TRBD2. The CDR3 extends over 16 amino acids. Trimming at V came to 1 base and at J to 5 bases, leaving 6 bases not matched to a gene. Per the germline V gene, CDR1 is LGHDT and CDR2 is YNNKEL (reference sequence). Written as DNA, the CDR3 is TGTGCCAGCAGCCAAGGCGGGGGGCGTGGGACCGGGGAGCTGTTTTTT. Protein: CASSQGGGRGTGELFF.

The CDR3 nucleotides are TGTGCCAGCAGTTTAGGGATGAGCACAGATACGCAGTATTTT. It specifies CASSLGMSTDTQYF. The chain is built from TRBV28 and TRBJ2-3; no reliable D call. Trimming removed 2 bases at V and 0 bases at J, with 6 bases between. The CDR3 length is 14 residues. The V gene's germline CDR1 is MDHEN and CDR2 SYDVKM.

V is TRBV11-1 and J is TRBJ2-3; the D call may be TRBD1 or TRBD2 (5 bases each). This CDR3 spans 15 amino acids. CDR1 is SGHAT, CDR2 FQDESV, per germline (reference sequence). The V and J ends lost 5 bases and 6 bases respectively, with 18 bases between them. DNA for the CDR3: TGTGCCAGCAGCGTACGGGACGGATTACACGATACGCAGTATTTT. Translation: CASSVRDGLHDTQYF.

V is TRBV7-2 and J is TRBJ1-2; 9 nucleotides match TRBD1. The CDR3 loop spans 17 amino acids. Germline V gene sequence: CDR1 SGHTA, CDR2 FQGNSA. J was trimmed by 0 bases and V by 5 bases; bases with no gene match: 10. The CDR3 sequence: CASSPWTGEAANYGYTF. The CDR3 DNA reads as TGTGCCAGCAGCCCCTGGACAGGGGAGGCGGCTAACTATGGCTACACCTTC.

The rearrangement joins TRBV19 to TRBJ1-1; TRBD1 agrees at 12 bases. Germline CDR1 reads LNHDA; CDR2 reads SQIVND (reference sequence). With V trimmed by 6 bases and J by 7 bases, 3 bases remained unmatched. CDR3 size: 13 residues. The DNA for the CDR3 is TGTGCCAGTAGCGGGACAGGGGGCGTTGAAGCTTTCTTT. It encodes CASSGTGGVEAFF.

The chain uses TRBV4-1 and TRBJ2-3; no definite D call. The CDR3 contains 15 residues. In germline, CDR1 is MGHRA, CDR2 YSYEKL. V shed 2 bases and J shed 0 bases, with 9 bases lying between them. The CDR3 nucleotides are TGCGCCAGCAGCCAACAACAAACAAGCACAGATACGCAGTATTTT. This translates into CASSQQQTSTDTQYF.

This chain links TRBV10-3 with TRBJ2-3, with D tentatively TRBD2 (6 bases). The germline CDR1 and CDR2 sequences are ENHRY and SYGVKD. This CDR3 has 13 amino acids. V shed 4 bases and J shed 4 bases, with 9 bases lying between them. In DNA form, the CDR3 reads TGTGCCATCAGTGCGGGGGAGGCAGATACGCAGTATTTT. Protein product: CAISAGEADTQYF.

The chain joins TRBV5-1 to TRBJ1-2, with D possibly matching TRBD1 (6 bases). Between the trimmed V and J ends, which lost 4 bases and 7 bases, there was a span of 11 bases. Germline V lookup: CDR1 SGHRS, CDR2 YFSETQ. CDR3 length: 12 amino acids. The CDR3 loop reads CASSEGQFGYTF. CDR3 coding DNA: TGCGCCAGCAGCGAAGGACAGTTTGGCTACACCTTC. Using reference TRBV5-1 and TRBJ1-2 for the parts outside the CDR3, the full variable domain is KAGVTQTPRYLIKTRGQQVTLSCSPISGHRSVSWYQQTPGQGLQFLFEYFSETQRNKGNFPGRFSGRQFSNSRSEMNVSTLELGDSALYLCASSEGQFGYTFGSGTRLTVV.

The V and J genes are TRBV3-1 (or the pseudogene TRBV3-2) and TRBJ1-2, with TRBD1 matching over 7 bases. With V trimmed by 4 bases and J by 7 bases, 9 bases remained unmatched. Per germline, CDR1 LGHDT and CDR2 YNNKEL (reference sequence). The CDR3 is 14 residues long. CDR3 loop: CASSPPGGVGGYTF. DNA of the CDR3: TGTGCCAGCAGCCCCCCAGGGGGGGTGGGTGGCTACACCTTC.

The chain recombines TRBV6-5 with TRBJ1-2; D is ambiguous. Germline V gene sequence: CDR1 MNHEY, CDR2 SVGAGI. The CDR3 runs to 13 residues. Trimming cost V 5 bases and J 4 bases, with 11 bases left between them. The CDR3 region has the DNA TGTGCCAGCAGTCCCGGGAACGTCTATGGCTACACCTTC. Amino acid sequence: CASSPGNVYGYTF.

The V and J genes are TRBV15 and TRBJ2-2, with D perhaps matching TRBD1 (7 bases). Per germline, CDR1 LNHNV and CDR2 YYDKDF (reference sequence). Trimming removed 3 bases from V and 4 bases from J, with 12 bases in between. CDR3 length: 15 residues. Written as DNA, the CDR3 is TGTGCCACCAGCAGGAACAGGGGAGGCACCGGGGAGCTGTTTTTT. The encoded protein is CATSRNRGGTGELFF.

This clone was seen only a few times. The chain carries TRBV15 and TRBJ1-6; 7 nucleotides agree with TRBD1. This CDR3 comprises 16 residues. Germline V lookup: CDR1 LNHNV, CDR2 YYDKDF (reference sequence). After removal of 3 bases from V and 14 bases from J, the junction contained 16 bases not matched to a gene. The CDR3 coding sequence is TGTGCCACCAGCAGGGTGGACCAGACAGGGAGTAAGACCCTCCACTTT. Amino acids: CATSRVDQTGSKTLHF.

In its sample, this clone was seen once. The chain links TRBV29-1 to TRBJ2-7; 11 bases are shared with TRBD1. The germline CDR1 and CDR2 sequences are SQVTM and ANQGSEA. V trimming: 3 bases; J trimming: 6 bases; junction bases outside the gene matches: 1. This CDR3 comprises 12 residues. The CDR3 DNA is TGCAGCGTTGAGGGACAGGGGGGCGAGCAGTACTTC. This translates into CSVEGQGGEQYF.

This clone has only one observation. The genes are TRBV5-1 and TRBJ1-3, with D tentatively TRBD1 (6 bases). This CDR3 is built from 17 residues. Trimming cost V 4 bases and J 0 bases, with 17 bases left between them. Looked up from germline, CDR1 is SGHRS and CDR2 is YFSETQ. CDR3 coding DNA: TGCGCCAGCAGCGGCGGACTTGGGACAAGCTCTGGAAACACCATATATTTT. It specifies CASSGGLGTSSGNTIYF. The full variable domain, rest sourced from reference TRBV5-1 and TRBJ1-3, is KAGVTQTPRYLIKTRGQQVTLSCSPISGHRSVSWYQQTPGQGLQFLFEYFSETQRNKGNFPGRFSGRQFSNSRSEMNVSTLELGDSALYLCASSGGLGTSSGNTIYFGEGSWLTVV.